The 9 T cell receptor beta chains presented below share a single source sample, sequenced in a study of cytomegalovirus exposure and HLA in healthy donors. PCR involved 60 Vbeta and 13 Jbeta primers. Profiled with immunoSEQ multiplex PCR; TCRdb holds only in-frame clones, not every one. Here the sample table reports fewer than 60,000 clones. The sample consisted of PBMCs. These receptors came from a woman aged 40 to 50 in good health and CMV-seronegative.

This rearrangement joins TRBV7-9 to TRBJ2-5; TRBD2 matches 10 bases. The CDR3 spans 17 residues. Unmatched junction bases numbered 4, after V lost 0 bases and J lost 0 bases. Germline CDR1 and CDR2: SEHNR and FQNEAQ (reference sequence). CDR3: CASSLAQGLADQETQYF. The CDR3 DNA sequence: TGTGCCAGCAGCTTAGCCCAAGGACTAGCGGACCAAGAGACCCAGTACTTC.

The gene calls are TRBV4-3 and TRBJ1-2; 8 nucleotides agree with TRBD1. Germline CDR1 LGHNA, CDR2 YSLEER. V gave up 2 bases and J gave up 6 bases; unmatched junction bases: 5. The CDR3 spans 14 residues. This CDR3 is CASSQWTGIHGYTF. Here the CDR3 DNA reads TGCGCCAGCAGCCAATGGACAGGGATCCATGGCTACACCTTC.

The chain employs TRBV4-3 and TRBJ2-1; the match to TRBD2 covers 11 bases. With V trimmed by 1 base and J by 8 bases, 10 bases remained unmatched. This CDR3 spans 17 amino acids. Germline CDR1 is LGHNA and CDR2 is YSLEER. For the CDR3, the DNA is TGCGCCAGCAGCCAAGGCGGCCTAGCGGGAGGCAGGGATGAGCAGTTCTTC. Translation: CASSQGGLAGGRDEQFF.

The V and J genes are TRBV6-5 and TRBJ2-2; TRBD1 matches at 9 bases. The length of the CDR3 is 16 residues. The germline CDR1 and CDR2 sequences are MNHEY and SVGAGI. The ends lost 0 bases at V and 6 bases at J; junction bases unmatched: 5. The CDR3 nucleotides read TGTGCCAGCAGTTACTCGGACAGGGGAATGGCCGGGGAGCTGTTTTTT. It specifies CASSYSDRGMAGELFF.

The chain couples TRBV27 to TRBJ2-6; D not resolved. The CDR3 totals 16 residues. The germline CDR1 and CDR2 sequences are MNHEY and SMNVEV (reference sequence). The V end lost 7 bases, the J end lost 2 bases, and 15 bases lay between the germline ends. The chain's CDR3 is CASTTSSGAGANVLTF. The DNA for the CDR3 is TGTGCCAGCACAACCTCGTCGGGTGCTGGGGCCAACGTCCTGACTTTC.

The chain employs TRBV6-5 and TRBJ1-4, with 9 bases that match TRBD1. Germline CDR1 MNHEY, CDR2 SVGAGI. After removal of 4 bases from V and 8 bases from J, the junction contained 2 bases not matched to a gene. The CDR3 length is 13 residues. The CDR3 reads CASSLGQGEKLFF. Written as DNA, the CDR3 is TGTGCCAGCAGTTTGGGACAGGGAGAAAAACTGTTTTTT.

This chain joins TRBV5-1 and TRBJ2-6, with a possible D match to TRBD2 (5 bases). Germline-derived CDR1 and CDR2 are SGHRS and YFSETQ. The germline V and J ends were trimmed by 4 bases and 0 bases, with 20 bases remaining between them. This CDR3 contains 19 residues. This CDR3 is CASSKIASGRSSGANVLTF. The CDR3 nucleotides read TGCGCCAGCAGCAAAATCGCGAGCGGTCGCTCCTCTGGGGCCAACGTCCTGACTTTC.

This chain joins TRBV29-1 and TRBJ2-3, with a weak D call TRBD1 (7 bases). The CDR3 contains 13 residues. CDR1 is SQVTM and CDR2 is ANQGSEA in the germline V gene. V was trimmed by 5 bases and J by 3 bases, leaving 12 bases between them. The CDR3 protein is CSVRQGGTDTQYF. The CDR3 nucleotides read TGCAGCGTTCGACAGGGAGGAACAGATACGCAGTATTTT.

The rearrangement links TRBV18 to TRBJ1-2; a possible D gene is TRBD1 (5 bases). The germline V and J ends were trimmed by 2 bases and 4 bases, with 14 bases remaining between them. The CDR3 is 15 amino acids. The V gene's germline CDR1 is KGHSH and CDR2 LQKENI. The CDR3 loop is CASSPTAGEGYGYTF. As DNA, the CDR3 is TGTGCCAGCTCACCAACGGCGGGGGAAGGCTATGGCTACACCTTC.